This T cell receptor beta chain is drawn from a study of blood T cells in healthy people across ages. This clonotype was seen more than once but under ten times. It was with a sample-barcoded 5' primer and a J-beta primer mix that a second PCR of roughly 7 to 12 cycles was run. TCRdb recomputed calls from the 5' RACE reads with MiXCR, one row per CDR3 protein. The sample shows roughly 1,800,000 distinct CDR3 sequences, about 50% of them seen only once. Sequencing was performed on blood. The receptor's source is a middle-aged woman in good health.

CDR3 loop: CSVREAGGGGYTF. The CDR3 DNA reads TGCAGCGTCCGAGAGGCAGGGGGTGGCGGCTACACCTTC. The rearrangement links TRBV29-1 to TRBJ1-2; 7 positions match TRBD1. The junction had 12 bases not matched to a gene; V was cut back by 6 bases and J by 8 bases. Germline CDR1 and CDR2: SQVTM and ANQGSEA. The length of the CDR3 is 13 residues.